This T cell receptor beta chain was recorded in a study of T cells in Graves' hyperthyroidism and ophthalmopathy (dated by TCRdb to about 2019). The study in broad terms: Peripheral blood samples were taken at the time of initial diagnosis, prior to any treatment. A discovery cohort of roughly 100 patients, roughly 45 with Graves' ophthalmopathy and about 58 with stable Graves' hyperthyroidism, was used to find distinguishing TCR V-J signatures. Prospective prediction of ophthalmopathy was tested in an independent validation cohort of 18 to 20 hyperthyroidism patients and 17 patients who later progressed to ophthalmopathy. The approximately 95 discovery patients were divided at random into training and test sets in a 7:3 ratio. The study also compared thyroid tissue and blood T-cell repertoires from about 6 Graves' hyperthyroidism patients. After blood sampling, hyperthyroidism patients were treated with methimazole at a starting dose of 30 mg daily, and ophthalmopathy patients were treated with high-dose intravenous methylprednisolone. According to the paper, TCR Vbeta CDR3 sequencing was carried out on around 140 peripheral blood samples, which came from fewer than 50 ophthalmopathy, around 74 hyperthyroidism and about 17 progressor patients. Study-wide conclusions, independent of this receptor: During validation, the model predicted progression to ophthalmopathy a median of roughly 7.1 months ahead of onset, with 60% to 71% sensitivity and 72.22% specificity. Ophthalmopathy was separated from stable hyperthyroidism by a 13 V-J signature model, with over 85% sensitivity and 81% to 82% specificity obtained in cross-validation and 80%/75% obtained in testing. No statistical method was used to fix the sample size in advance, and group allocation was not hidden from the investigators. Most expanded thyroid clonotypes (frequency above 0.001) were also detected in blood, a finding suggesting that blood repertoires may reflect thyroid immune responses.

TCR beta CDR3 regions were amplified from RNA transcripts. For the first round of RT-PCR on the TCR CDR3, the HTBI primer set was used together with the Qiagen OneStep RT-PCR kit. A second multiplex PCR round built the libraries, followed by size selection and purification. Libraries were sequenced paired-end with 100 bp reads on an Illumina HiSeq2000. The source study handled its data this way. SOAPnuke was used to process the raw data, with reads discarded if the reads contained adapters or uncalled bases, had a mean Phred below 15, or lacked an exact constant-primer or identifier match. COPE v1.2.5 was used to merge high-quality paired reads, and clonotypes were defined as unique nucleotide sequences. MiTCR v1.1 was used to align clonotypes to the IMGT TRBV, TRBD and TRBJ reference segments. The analysis included only V-J combinations with a frequency above 0.0001, which together covered more than 98% of the repertoires. A TCS score was defined as the ratio between F50 (clonal expansion) and ExV (chaos), using BLOSUM62-based TCRdist between CDR3 peptides within each V-J. Welch's t-statistics and random forest reduced some 510 V-J features to 10 to 15, which were used in a naive Bayes classifier (R e1071). TCRdb's own reprocessing of the public reads used fastp at Q25 and MiXCR and kept productive beta chains. Identical CDR3 proteins give one entry, which carries the most common genes and DNA. In this record, the V and J calls reflect TCRdb's handling and not the investigators' own analysis. Across this sample there are roughly 400,000 distinct CDR3 sequences, with about 14% seen only once. The top ten clones comprise approximately 27% of the sample.

Reading the germline V gene (reference sequence) gives CDR1 GTSNPN and CDR2 SVGIG. V loses 3 bases of germline sequence and J loses 0 bases, and the interval between the two ends is 5 bases. The CDR3, cysteine through phenylalanine, is 12 amino acids long. Only the CDR3 DNA stays, 36 bases, in frame from base 1. Ophthalmopathy patients had moderately to severely active disease, with a Clinical Activity Score of 3 or more, a NOSPECS grade of 4 or more, and a disease duration of less than 3 months. Exclusion was applied to patients with uncontrolled infections, other autoimmune diseases, pregnancy or lactation. Diagnoses relied on clinical symptoms, serum thyroxine and TRAb, thyroid ultrasound and orbital computed tomography. Ficoll-Paque density gradient centrifugation was used to isolate PBMCs from under 11 ml of fresh peripheral blood. Total RNA was extracted using Trizol reagent, and RNA quality was assessed on an Agilent 2100 Bioanalyzer.

Notes on this clonotype: What antigen it recognizes has not been identified. The input lacks base qualities; no much larger clone sits a single base away.

Sequencing used blood. This chain is built from TRBV30 and TRBJ1-1; too little of a D gene remains to name it. The clonotype comes from a man aged 50 to 59 with Graves' ophthalmopathy. The nucleotide sequence is given as TGTGCCTGGAGCCCGTTGAACACTGAAGCTTTCTTT. It translates as CAWSPLNTEAFF.